A selection of T cell receptor beta chains follows, all from one sample in a study of cytomegalovirus exposure and HLA in healthy donors. Assay used: immunoSEQ multiplex PCR; TCRdb lists only in-frame clones, some missing. The top ten hold approximately 1.5% of the sample, which has about 170,000 clones, roughly 84% seen once. The sequenced material came from PBMCs. These receptors all stem from a male donor in good health and CMV-seronegative. Each CDR3 is given with its conserved first and last residue. A D gene is named only where the DNA matches it firmly. Expanded clones are given a class, and other clones once, few, many or no size at all.

clone_size | d_call | cdr3_length | j_call | v_call | cdr3_nt | cdr3_aa
NA | NA | 13 | TRBJ2-3 | TRBV5-4 | TGTGCCAGCAGCTTGACCAGGGGTGATACGCAGTATTTT | CASSLTRGDTQYF
NA | TRBD2 | 18 | TRBJ2-5 | TRBV11-2 | TGTGCCAGCAGCTTAGGGTTAGCGGGGGCTAGTCCTCGGGAGACCCAGTACTTC | CASSLGLAGASPRETQYF
NA | NA | 15 | TRBJ2-1 | TRBV4-3 | TGCGCCAGCAGCCAAAACCTAGTCCGGGGGAGTGAGCAGTTCTTC | CASSQNLVRGSEQFF
NA | NA | 13 | TRBJ2-7 | TRBV7-9 | TGTGCCAGCAGCTCCGGGACAACGAGGGAGCAGTACTTC | CASSSGTTREQYF
NA | NA | 13 | TRBJ1-1 | TRBV4-1 | TGCGCCAGCAGCCAAGTTGGTATTATTGAGGCTTTCTTT | CASSQVGIIEAFF
NA | TRBD1 | 12 | TRBJ2-5 | TRBV5-8 | TGTGCAGACAGGGTTTCCGTATGGACCCAGTACTTC | CADRVSVWTQYF
few | TRBD2 | 15 | TRBJ2-1 | TRBV28 | TGTGCCAGCAGTTTCATCGGGAGGGCCGACAATGAGCAGTTCTTC | CASSFIGRADNEQFF
NA | NA | 15 | TRBJ1-1 | TRBV7-9 | TGTGCCAGCAGCCCAGGGCCAATGCCGAACACTGAAGCTTTCTTT | CASSPGPMPNTEAFF
NA | NA | 13 | TRBJ1-1 | TRBV19 | TGTGCCAGTAGTACCACATTGAACACTGAAGCTTTCTTT | CASSTTLNTEAFF
NA | TRBD1 | 16 | TRBJ2-1 | TRBV10-3 | TGTGCCATCAGTGAGTCGGTACTGGCAGGGGGCGGTGAGCAGTTCTTC | CAISESVLAGGGEQFF
NA | TRBD1 | 13 | TRBJ2-1 | TRBV6-6 | TGTGCCAGCAGTTACGGGACAGGGAATGAGCAGTTCTTC | CASSYGTGNEQFF
NA | NA | 12 | TRBJ2-3 | TRBV2 | TGTGCCAGCAGTGATGCGGCAGATACGCAGTATTTT | CASSDAADTQYF
NA | NA | 15 | TRBJ2-3 | TRBV5-1 | TGCGCCAGCAGCTACGACCCGGCGGGCACAGATACGCAGTATTTT | CASSYDPAGTDTQYF